This T cell receptor (beta chain) stems from a study of shared clonotypes between healthy human individuals. The assay was immunoSEQ multiplex PCR, and TCRdb's table has in-frame clones only and misses some. The data contain some 740,000 clones, 80% to 95% of them singletons. This clone appeared a single time. Naive CD8 cells were CD45RO-negative, positively selected for CCR7, excluding terminally differentiated effector memory CD45RA+ cells. The origin of this receptor is a man aged 30 to 39 in good health. The sequencing sample was made of naive CD8+ T cells sorted from blood.

CDR3 sequence: CASSLTPRQDTYEQYF. The CDR3 DNA follows: TGTGCCAGCAGCCTTACTCCGCGACAGGATACCTACGAGCAGTACTTC. The chain joins TRBV7-2 to TRBJ2-7; D possibly corresponds to TRBD1 (6 bases). From germline, CDR1 is SGHTA and CDR2 FQGNSA. The CDR3 extends over 16 amino acids. The germline V and J ends were trimmed by 5 bases and 2 bases, with 19 bases remaining between them. Full variable domain (missing parts from reference TRBV7-2 and TRBJ2-7): GAGVSQSPSNKVTEKGKDVELRCDPISGHTALYWYRQSLGQGLEFLIYFQGNSAPDKSGLPSDRFSAERTGGSVSTLTIQRTQQEDSAVYLCASSLTPRQDTYEQYFGPGTRLTVT.